The 26 T cell receptor beta chains below were found in one sample sequenced in a study of blood T cell repertoires in COVID-19. Assay used: immunoSEQ multiplex PCR; TCRdb lists only in-frame clones, some missing. The table has a few hundred thousand clones, about 82% seen once. Source material: peripheral blood. These receptor sequences come from a woman between 50 and 59 years old with active or convalescent COVID-19.

The chain is built from TRBV10-3 and TRBJ2-7, with 10 positions matching TRBD2. Germline V gene lookup returns CDR1 ENHRY and CDR2 SYGVKD. The junction had 8 bases not matched to a gene; V was cut back by 3 bases and J by 0 bases. The length of the CDR3 is 17 residues. CDR3 region: CAISDSRTSGLSYEQYF. The CDR3 DNA is TGTGCCATCAGTGATTCGCGGACTAGCGGCCTCTCCTACGAGCAGTACTTC.

This clone occurred a few times. The rearrangement links TRBV3-1 (or the pseudogene TRBV3-2) to TRBJ2-5; D possibly corresponds to TRBD1 (6 bases). The CDR3 runs to 14 residues. CDR1 LGHDT and CDR2 YNNKEL come from the germline V gene (reference sequence). The V end lost 5 bases, the J end lost 4 bases, and 14 bases lay between the germline ends. CDR3 loop: CASSTRTGRETQYF. CDR3 bases: TGTGCCAGCAGCACCCGAACAGGGAGAGAGACCCAGTACTTC.

The chain recombines TRBV3-1 (or the pseudogene TRBV3-2) with TRBJ1-2; no clear D. The CDR3 is made up of 11 amino acids. V was pared by 3 bases and J by 4 bases, with 3 bases between. Germline lookup yields CDR1 LGHDT and CDR2 YNNKEL (reference sequence). CDR3 in amino acids: CASSHSYGYTF. The CDR3 DNA reads TGTGCCAGCAGCCACTCCTATGGCTACACCTTC.

This chain connects TRBV11-2 to TRBJ1-1; tentatively, D is TRBD1 (5 bases). Looked up from germline, CDR1 is SGHAT and CDR2 is FQNNGV. The V gene lost 5 bases and the J gene lost 0 bases, with 16 bases spanning the gap. This CDR3 spans 16 amino acids. CDR3 sequence reads: CASSRQSGVVNTEAFF. As DNA, the CDR3 is TGTGCCAGCAGCCGACAGTCTGGGGTGGTGAACACTGAAGCTTTCTTT. The full variable domain, completed using reference TRBV11-2 and TRBJ1-1, is EAGVAQSPRYKIIEKRQSVAFWCNPISGHATLYWYQQILGQGPKLLIQFQNNGVVDDSQLPKDRFSAERLKGVDSTLKIQPAKLEDSAVYLCASSRQSGVVNTEAFFGQGTRLTVV.

This clone came up a few times. V is TRBV7-9 and J is TRBJ2-5; TRBD2 agrees at 11 bases. The CDR3 consists of 15 residues. The germline V gene has CDR1 SEHNR and CDR2 FQNEAQ (reference sequence). V dropped 3 bases and J dropped 0; count of bases not matched to a gene: 0. The CDR3, as DNA: TGTGCCAGCAGCTTGGGACTAGCGGACCAAGAGACCCAGTACTTC. This encodes CASSLGLADQETQYF.

The chain joins TRBV5-5 to TRBJ2-1; maybe TRBD1 (6 bases). CDR1 and CDR2 (germline): SGHKS, YYEKEE (reference sequence). V lost 2 bases to trimming and J lost 8 bases, with 17 bases between them. CDR3 size: 15 residues. The CDR3 region is CASSLIGQGTYEQFF. DNA for the CDR3: TGTGCCAGCAGCTTAATCGGGCAGGGGACATATGAGCAGTTCTTC.

V usage is TRBV29-1 and J usage is TRBJ1-2, with TRBD1 matching 7 bases. The germline gives CDR1 SQVTM, CDR2 ANQGSEA. The CDR3 is 16 residues long. Unmatched junction bases numbered 12, after V lost 3 bases and J lost 2 bases. The CDR3 is CSVEATGRIKNYGYTF. The CDR3 DNA reads TGCAGCGTTGAGGCGACAGGGAGGATTAAGAACTATGGCTACACCTTC.

This chain uses TRBV28 with TRBJ1-1; 8 nucleotides line up with TRBD1. Trimming took 5 bases from V and 4 from J; bases not matched to a gene: 9. CDR1 is MDHEN, CDR2 SYDVKM, per germline. The CDR3 sequence is 15 residues long. CDR3: CASSPATGETTEAFF. The CDR3 DNA follows: TGTGCCAGCAGTCCTGCGACAGGGGAGACCACTGAAGCTTTCTTT.

V usage is TRBV29-1 and J usage is TRBJ2-7; D possibly corresponds to TRBD1 (5 bases). With 6 bases removed from V and 3 bases from J, the gap between germline ends came to 15 bases. This CDR3 comprises 13 residues. CDR1 and CDR2 from the germline V gene are SQVTM and ANQGSEA. The CDR3 DNA follows: TGCAGCGTCACTACAGGTAACAACTACGAGCAGTACTTC. Amino acid sequence: CSVTTGNNYEQYF.

This chain connects TRBV7-9 to TRBJ1-6; D is possibly TRBD1 (6 bases). CDR1 is SEHNR, CDR2 FQNEAQ, per germline (reference sequence). The CDR3 contains 18 residues. The V and J ends lost 0 bases and 5 bases respectively, with 17 bases between them. CDR3 loop: CASSLASSGGPHNSPLHF. CDR3 nucleotide sequence: TGTGCCAGCAGCTTAGCCTCATCGGGGGGCCCCCATAATTCACCCCTCCACTTT.

This clone was recorded only once. The J gene is TRBJ2-1, the V gene TRBV27; 8 nucleotides agree with TRBD2. This CDR3 is 15 amino acids long. CDR1 and CDR2 from the germline V gene are MNHEY and SMNVEV (reference sequence). J gave up 1 base and V 4 bases, and 3 bases lay outside the gene matches. CDR3: CASSSASGSYNEQFF. The CDR3 nucleotides read TGTGCCAGCAGTTCGGCTAGCGGGTCCTACAATGAGCAGTTCTTC.

This chain joins TRBV6-6 and TRBJ1-1; no definite D call. The CDR3 consists of 11 residues. Germline V gene data show CDR1 as MNHNY and CDR2 as SVGAGI (reference sequence). Between the trimmed V and J ends, which lost 6 bases and 6 bases, there was a span of 8 bases. This CDR3 is CASRFLSEAFF. As DNA, the CDR3 is TGTGCCAGCAGGTTCCTATCTGAAGCTTTCTTT.

A note on this clone: The sample holds other DNA sequences that translate to the same CDR3. CDR3 DNA: TGTGCCAGCAGTGAGGACAGGGGGGACACTGAAGCTTTCTTT. As protein: CASSEDRGDTEAFF. V is TRBV6-1 and J is TRBJ1-1; 10 bases are a match to TRBD1. Germline loops: CDR1 MNHNS, CDR2 SASEGT. The trim removed 3 bases at V and 3 bases at J, leaving 1 base unmatched. The CDR3 has 14 residues.

This sequence joins TRBV4-1 and TRBJ1-4; 8 bases are a match to TRBD1. This CDR3 has 17 amino acids. CDR1 is MGHRA, CDR2 YSYEKL, per germline. The J segment lost 9 bases and the V segment lost 3 bases, leaving 15 bases of the junction unmatched. Here the CDR3 reads CASSHGQGRGAMKKLFF. Here the CDR3 DNA reads TGCGCCAGCAGCCACGGACAGGGCCGGGGAGCAATGAAAAAACTGTTTTTT.

This clone came up a few times. The chain joins TRBV3-1 (or the pseudogene TRBV3-2) to TRBJ2-3; TRBD2 matches 14 bases. From germline, CDR1 is LGHDT and CDR2 YNNKEL (reference sequence). V lost 3 bases to trimming and J lost 4 bases; unmatched junction nucleotides: 6. The length of the CDR3 is 17 residues. Here the CDR3 DNA reads TGTGCCAGCAGCCAGGGTTTGACTAGCGGGAGGGCAGATACGCAGTATTTT. This translates into CASSQGLTSGRADTQYF.

This rearrangement joins TRBV7-2 to TRBJ2-3, with 8 bases matching TRBD2. The trim removed 1 base at V and 8 bases at J, leaving 14 bases unmatched. This CDR3 spans 17 amino acids. Germline assignment: CDR1 SGHTA and CDR2 FQGNSA. CDR3 bases: TGTGCCAGCAGCTTAGTTATGGGAAGCGGGAGCACGGGTACGCAGTATTTT. As protein: CASSLVMGSGSTGTQYF.

This clone was recorded a few times. This chain connects TRBV27 to TRBJ2-1; 15 bases agree with TRBD2. CDR3 length equals 17 residues. CDR1 is MNHEY, CDR2 SMNVEV, per germline (reference sequence). V trimming: 5 bases; J trimming: 7 bases; junction bases outside the gene matches: 9. The CDR3 protein is CASSTRTSGRASNEQFF. The CDR3 DNA reads as TGTGCCAGCAGTACGCGGACTAGCGGGAGGGCCAGTAATGAGCAGTTCTTC.

V gene TRBV6-5 combines with J gene TRBJ1-1; D remains ambiguous. V was clipped by 0 bases and J by 4 bases, with 12 bases between them. This CDR3 has 15 residues. The germline CDR1 and CDR2 sequences are MNHEY and SVGAGI. In DNA, the CDR3 is TGTGCCAGCAGTTACTCTCTGGGGAGGAGCACTGAAGCTTTCTTT. Its protein product is CASSYSLGRSTEAFF.

This clone showed up just once. The V and J genes are TRBV5-1 and TRBJ2-7; 9 nucleotides align to TRBD2. CDR3 length equals 15 residues. The trim removed 8 bases at V and 2 bases at J, leaving 11 bases unmatched. Germline assignment: CDR1 SGHRS and CDR2 YFSETQ. CDR3 sequence (DNA): TGCGCCAGTCGTACCCCGGGACTAGCTCCCTACGAGCAGTACTTC. It encodes CASRTPGLAPYEQYF.

This chain uses TRBV6-5 with TRBJ1-4; TRBD1 aligns across 7 bases. Germline CDR1 MNHEY, CDR2 SVGAGI. Trimming took 2 bases from V and 9 from J; bases not matched to a gene: 9. This CDR3 has 15 residues. The DNA of the CDR3 is TGTGCCAGCAGTTACGCCGGGACAGCCACTCAAAAACTGTTTTTT. This gives the protein CASSYAGTATQKLFF.

The rearrangement uses TRBV7-9 and TRBJ1-4, with 9 bases fitting TRBD1. The CDR3 is made up of 15 amino acids. Germline V gene lookup returns CDR1 SEHNR and CDR2 FQNEAQ (reference sequence). The ends lost 2 bases at V and 8 bases at J; junction bases unmatched: 6. The CDR3 spells CASSLTQGAYEKLFF. In DNA, the CDR3 is TGTGCCAGCAGCTTAACACAGGGGGCATACGAAAAACTGTTTTTT.

The count of this clone is one. V gene TRBV28 combines with J gene TRBJ2-7, with 11 bases lining up with TRBD2. This CDR3 spans 19 amino acids. J lost 2 bases, V lost 5 bases, and 17 bases had no gene match. The germline gives CDR1 MDHEN, CDR2 SYDVKM. The CDR3 here is CASSPQNPLAGGRPYEQYF. The DNA of the CDR3 is TGTGCCAGCAGTCCCCAAAATCCTCTAGCGGGAGGCCGGCCCTACGAGCAGTACTTC.

This chain uses TRBV10-3 with TRBJ1-1, with TRBD1 matching over 8 bases. CDR1 is ENHRY, CDR2 SYGVKD, per germline. Trimming removed 6 bases from V and 1 base from J; junction bases left unmatched: 7. The CDR3 has 15 amino acids. The DNA for the CDR3 is TGTGCCATCAGGCTGACAGGGGATGCGAACACTGAAGCTTTCTTT. Protein product: CAIRLTGDANTEAFF.

The rearrangement links TRBV6-1 to TRBJ1-5; no clear D gene. V lost 0 bases and J 7 bases, leaving 10 bases between the germline ends. The CDR3 has 14 residues. In germline, CDR1 is MNHNS, CDR2 SASEGT. CDR3 in amino acids: CASSEASSQQPQHF. Written as DNA, the CDR3 is TGTGCCAGCAGTGAAGCTAGTAGTCAACAGCCCCAGCATTTT.

Comments on this clone: The sample holds other DNA sequences that translate to the same CDR3. Here the CDR3 reads CASSPASGDTQYF. CDR3 bases: TGTGCCAGCAGCCCCGCTTCGGGAGATACGCAGTATTTT. V usage is TRBV7-2 and J usage is TRBJ2-3; D unclear. CDR1 is SGHTA, CDR2 FQGNSA, per germline. CDR3 length: 13 amino acids. Trimming removed 5 bases at V and 5 bases at J, with 11 bases between.

V and J are TRBV4-1 and TRBJ1-2; possible D gene TRBD1, 6 bases. Germline CDR1 MGHRA, CDR2 YSYEKL. The V end was cut by 4 bases, the J end by 5 bases, with 11 bases between. The CDR3 is 13 residues long. The CDR3 DNA is TGCGCCAGCAGCCCTCAGGGGACATATGGCTACACCTTC. This sequence encodes CASSPQGTYGYTF.